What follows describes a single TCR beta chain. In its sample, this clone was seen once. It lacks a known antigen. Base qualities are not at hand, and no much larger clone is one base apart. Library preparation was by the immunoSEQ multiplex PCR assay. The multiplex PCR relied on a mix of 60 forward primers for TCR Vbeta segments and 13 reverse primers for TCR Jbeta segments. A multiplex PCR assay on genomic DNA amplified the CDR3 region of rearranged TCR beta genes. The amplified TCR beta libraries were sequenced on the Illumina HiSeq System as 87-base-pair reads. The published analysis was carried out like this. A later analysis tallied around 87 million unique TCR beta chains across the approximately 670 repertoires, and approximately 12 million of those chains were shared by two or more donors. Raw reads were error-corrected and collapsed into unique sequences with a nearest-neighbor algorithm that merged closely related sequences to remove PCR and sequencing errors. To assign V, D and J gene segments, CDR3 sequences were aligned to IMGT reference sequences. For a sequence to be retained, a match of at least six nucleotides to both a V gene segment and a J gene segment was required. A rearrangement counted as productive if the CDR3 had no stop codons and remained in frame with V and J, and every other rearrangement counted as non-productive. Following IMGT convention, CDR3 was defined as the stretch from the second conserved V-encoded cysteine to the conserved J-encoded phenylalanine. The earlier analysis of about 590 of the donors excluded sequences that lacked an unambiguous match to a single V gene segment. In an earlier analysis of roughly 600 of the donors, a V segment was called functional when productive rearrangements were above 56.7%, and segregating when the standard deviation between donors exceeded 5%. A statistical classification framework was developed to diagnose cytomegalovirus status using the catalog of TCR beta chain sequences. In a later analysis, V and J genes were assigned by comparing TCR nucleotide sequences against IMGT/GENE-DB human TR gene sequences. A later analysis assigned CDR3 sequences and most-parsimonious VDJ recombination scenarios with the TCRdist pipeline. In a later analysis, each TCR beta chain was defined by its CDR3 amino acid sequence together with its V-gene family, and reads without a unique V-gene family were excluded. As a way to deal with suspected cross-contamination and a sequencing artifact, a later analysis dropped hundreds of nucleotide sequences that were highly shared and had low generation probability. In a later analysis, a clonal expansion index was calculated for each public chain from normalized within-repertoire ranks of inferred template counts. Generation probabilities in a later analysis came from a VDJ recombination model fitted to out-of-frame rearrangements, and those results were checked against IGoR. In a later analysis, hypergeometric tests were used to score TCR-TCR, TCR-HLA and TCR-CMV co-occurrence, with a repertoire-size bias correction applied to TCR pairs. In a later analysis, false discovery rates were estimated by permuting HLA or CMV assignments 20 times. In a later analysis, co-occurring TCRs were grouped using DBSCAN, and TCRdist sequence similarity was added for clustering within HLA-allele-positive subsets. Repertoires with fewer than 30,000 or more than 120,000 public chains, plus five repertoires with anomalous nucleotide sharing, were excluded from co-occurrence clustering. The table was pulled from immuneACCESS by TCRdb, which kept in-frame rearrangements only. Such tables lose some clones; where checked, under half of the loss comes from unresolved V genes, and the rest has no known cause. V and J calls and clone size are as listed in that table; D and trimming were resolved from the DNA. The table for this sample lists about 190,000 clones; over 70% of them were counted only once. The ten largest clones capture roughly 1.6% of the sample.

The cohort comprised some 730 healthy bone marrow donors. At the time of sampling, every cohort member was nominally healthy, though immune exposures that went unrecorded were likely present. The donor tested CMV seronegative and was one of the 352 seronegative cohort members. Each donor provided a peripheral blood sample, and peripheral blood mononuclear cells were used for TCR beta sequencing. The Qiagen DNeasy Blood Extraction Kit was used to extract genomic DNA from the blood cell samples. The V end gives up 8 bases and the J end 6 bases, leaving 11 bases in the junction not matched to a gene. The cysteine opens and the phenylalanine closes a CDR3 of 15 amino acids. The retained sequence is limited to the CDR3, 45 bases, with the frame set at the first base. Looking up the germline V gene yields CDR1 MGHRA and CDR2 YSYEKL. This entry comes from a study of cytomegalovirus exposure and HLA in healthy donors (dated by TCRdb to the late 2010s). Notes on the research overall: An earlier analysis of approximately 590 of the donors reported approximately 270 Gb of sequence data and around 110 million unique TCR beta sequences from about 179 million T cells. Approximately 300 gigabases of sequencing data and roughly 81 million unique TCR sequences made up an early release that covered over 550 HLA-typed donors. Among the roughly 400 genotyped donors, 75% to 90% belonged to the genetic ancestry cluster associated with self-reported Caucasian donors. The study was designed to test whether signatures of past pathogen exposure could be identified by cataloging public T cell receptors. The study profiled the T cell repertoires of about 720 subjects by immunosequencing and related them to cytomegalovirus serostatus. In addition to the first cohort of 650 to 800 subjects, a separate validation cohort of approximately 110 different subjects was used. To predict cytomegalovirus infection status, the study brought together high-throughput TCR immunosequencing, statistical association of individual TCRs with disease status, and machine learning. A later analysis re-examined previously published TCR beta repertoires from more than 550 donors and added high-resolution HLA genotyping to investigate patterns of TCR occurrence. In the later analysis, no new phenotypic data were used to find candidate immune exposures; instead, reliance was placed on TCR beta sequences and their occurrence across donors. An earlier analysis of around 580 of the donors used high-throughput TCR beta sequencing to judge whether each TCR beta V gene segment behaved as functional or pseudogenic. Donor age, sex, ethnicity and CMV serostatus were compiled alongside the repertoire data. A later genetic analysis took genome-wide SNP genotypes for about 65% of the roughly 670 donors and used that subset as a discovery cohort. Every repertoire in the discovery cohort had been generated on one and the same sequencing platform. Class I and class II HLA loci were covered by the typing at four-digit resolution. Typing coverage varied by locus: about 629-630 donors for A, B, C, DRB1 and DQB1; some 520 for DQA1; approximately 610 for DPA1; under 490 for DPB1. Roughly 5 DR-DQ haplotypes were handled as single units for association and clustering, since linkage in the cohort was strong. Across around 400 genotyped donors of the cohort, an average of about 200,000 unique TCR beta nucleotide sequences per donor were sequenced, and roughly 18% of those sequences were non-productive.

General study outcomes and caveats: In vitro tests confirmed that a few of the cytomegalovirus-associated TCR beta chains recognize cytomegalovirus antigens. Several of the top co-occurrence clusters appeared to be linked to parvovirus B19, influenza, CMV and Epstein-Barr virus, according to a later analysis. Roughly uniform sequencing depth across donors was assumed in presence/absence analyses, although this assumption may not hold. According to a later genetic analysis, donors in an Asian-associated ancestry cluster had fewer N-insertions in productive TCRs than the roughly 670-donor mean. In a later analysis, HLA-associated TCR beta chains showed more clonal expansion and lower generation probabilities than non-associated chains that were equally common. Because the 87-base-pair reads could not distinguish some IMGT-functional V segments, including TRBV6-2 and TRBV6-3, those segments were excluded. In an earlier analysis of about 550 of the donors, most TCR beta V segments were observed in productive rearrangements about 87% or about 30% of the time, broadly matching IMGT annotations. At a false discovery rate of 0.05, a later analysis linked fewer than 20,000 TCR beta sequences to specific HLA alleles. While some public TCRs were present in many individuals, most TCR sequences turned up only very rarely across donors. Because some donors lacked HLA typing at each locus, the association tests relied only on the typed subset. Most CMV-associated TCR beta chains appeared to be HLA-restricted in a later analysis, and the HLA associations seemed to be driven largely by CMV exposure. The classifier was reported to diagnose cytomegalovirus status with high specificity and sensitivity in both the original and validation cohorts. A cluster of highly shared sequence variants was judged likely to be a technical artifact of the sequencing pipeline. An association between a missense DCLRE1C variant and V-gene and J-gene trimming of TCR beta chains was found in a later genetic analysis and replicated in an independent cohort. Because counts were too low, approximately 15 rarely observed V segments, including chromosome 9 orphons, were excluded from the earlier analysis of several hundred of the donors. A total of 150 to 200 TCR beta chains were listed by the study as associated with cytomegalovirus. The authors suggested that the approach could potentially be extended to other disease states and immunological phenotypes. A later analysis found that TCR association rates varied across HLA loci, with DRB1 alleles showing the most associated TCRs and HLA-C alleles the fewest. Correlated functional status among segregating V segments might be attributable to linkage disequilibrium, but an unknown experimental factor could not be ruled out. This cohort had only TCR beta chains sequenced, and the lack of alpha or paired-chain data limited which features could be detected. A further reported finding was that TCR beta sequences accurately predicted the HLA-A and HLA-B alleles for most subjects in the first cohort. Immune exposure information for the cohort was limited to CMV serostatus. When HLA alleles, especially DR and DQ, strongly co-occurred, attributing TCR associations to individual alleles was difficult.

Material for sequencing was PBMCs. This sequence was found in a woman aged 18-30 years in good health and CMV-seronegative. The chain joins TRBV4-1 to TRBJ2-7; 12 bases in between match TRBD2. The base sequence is TGCGCCAGCGGCCCCCCGACTAGCGGGAGTCGCGAGCAGTACTTC. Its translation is CASGPPTSGSREQYF.